Listed below are T cell receptor beta chains from one sample, sequenced in a study of blood T cell repertoires in COVID-19. Only in-frame clones appear in the TCRdb table, and some are missing; sequencing was by immunoSEQ multiplex PCR. This sample has under 250,000 clones, with 80% to 95% found just once. Sample: peripheral blood. The receptors derive from a man between 25 and 39 years old with COVID-19, enrolled during active disease. The CDR3 runs from the conserved cysteine through the conserved F or W.

>15|TRBJ1-1|TRBV18
CASSPTEGMNTEAFF
>11|TRBJ1-2|TRBV6-5
CASGASYGYTF
>14|TRBJ1-1|TRBV13
CASSLEQGATEAFF
>14|TRBJ1-2|TRBV7-9
CASSLNQGGYGYTF
>13|TRBJ1-4|TRBV11-2
CASSLDPRGVGAF
>17|TRBJ1-2|TRBV7-9
CASSPYLGDRDNYGYTF
>14|TRBJ1-1|TRBV19
CASGVGGMNTEAFF
>21|TRBJ2-5|TRBV5-3
CARSFRGVSATDVPSQETQYF
>13|TRBJ2-1|TRBV18
CASSPTGLGEQFF
>15|TRBJ1-1|TRBV18
CASSPRTGKETEAFF
>16|TRBJ1-4|TRBV9
CASSLGQGQGNEKLFF
>14|TRBJ2-2|TRBV24-1
CATSARGITGELFF
>16|TRBJ1-3|TRBV9
CASSVGPGSRSDTIYF
>15|TRBJ1-3|TRBV5-1
CASSLGQGYGNTIYF
>20|TRBJ2-1|TRBV7-3
CASSSKGLAGGKSSYNEQFF
>15|TRBJ2-5|TRBV5-5
CASSTPSGGSETQYF
>15|TRBJ2-5|TRBV3-1/TRBV3-2
CASSPGTSGGETQYF
>13|TRBJ2-1|TRBV27
CASSLAGINVQFF
>15|TRBJ1-4|TRBV7-9
CASSAGTVLNEKLFF
>13|TRBJ1-5|TRBV19
CASRTDLNQPQHF
>16|TRBJ2-3|TRBV3-1/TRBV3-2
CASSSRGGAGTDTQYF
>15|TRBJ1-2|TRBV6-5
CASSSPGQGSYGYTF
>16|TRBJ2-2|TRBV19
CASSQLGTGGTGELFF
>16|TRBJ2-2|TRBV27
CASSLGLAGAHTELFF
>14|TRBJ1-1|TRBV18
CASSPPGTGVEAFF
>15|TRBJ2-5|TRBV7-6
CASSLEFRGGETQYF
>14|TRBJ1-6|TRBV20-1
CSASLGQRNSPLHF
>13|TRBJ1-5|TRBV6-5
CASSYRENQPQHF
>13|TRBJ1-2|TRBV6-5
CASSLQGSYGYTF
>12|TRBJ2-2|TRBV7-2
CASSYRGGELFF
>14|TRBJ1-6|TRBV5-1
CASGLKGDNSPLHF
>12|TRBJ1-1|TRBV6-5
CAGKGTNTEAFF
>15|TRBJ1-6|TRBV30
CAWSLESSYNSPLHF
>14|TRBJ1-1|TRBV25-1
CASSEWGVHTEAFF
>13|TRBJ1-5|TRBV19
CASSPLSNQPQHF
>13|TRBJ2-3|TRBV5-6
CASSSAQGRPQYF
>15|TRBJ1-5|TRBV19
CASRTDRGQDQPQHF
>15|TRBJ1-3|TRBV20-1
CSASGDRVSGNTIYF
>15|TRBJ1-5|TRBV4-1
CASSPDTYSNQPQHF
>16|TRBJ2-7|TRBV5-4
CASSLGVGGAGYEQYF
>18|TRBJ1-2|TRBV5-6
CASSHSPGQGKIFYGYTF
>16|TRBJ1-1|TRBV9
CASSLGPGFMNTEAFF
>14|TRBJ2-2|TRBV2
CASSEVENTGELFF
>13|TRBJ2-1|TRBV5-1
CASSFTPSREQFF
>15|TRBJ2-2|TRBV18
CASSPGGADHGELFF
>15|TRBJ1-6|TRBV7-2
CASSLGGTVDSPLHF
>14|TRBJ1-4|TRBV12-2
CAPRDRGISEKLFF
>19|TRBJ2-6|TRBV4-2
CASSPLGQGVLTGANVLTF
>13|TRBJ2-2|TRBV9
CASSVLLAGELFF
>15|TRBJ1-2|TRBV5-6
CASSLGALSNYGYTF
>16|TRBJ2-1|TRBV19
CASLRSLAGPGGEQFF
>14|TRBJ1-3|TRBV2
CASLQGQGGNTIYF
>13|TRBJ2-1|TRBV12-3/TRBV12-4
CASSLAVSNEQFF
>13|TRBJ2-5|TRBV6-1
CASSERGQETQYF
>16|TRBJ2-1|TRBV27
CASSALGRGTYNEQFF
>14|TRBJ1-2|TRBV30
CACATGPDNYGYTF
>16|TRBJ2-7|TRBV4-2
CASSPVGGARSYEQYF
>13|TRBJ2-7|TRBV6-2/TRBV6-3
CASSYSTNYEQYF